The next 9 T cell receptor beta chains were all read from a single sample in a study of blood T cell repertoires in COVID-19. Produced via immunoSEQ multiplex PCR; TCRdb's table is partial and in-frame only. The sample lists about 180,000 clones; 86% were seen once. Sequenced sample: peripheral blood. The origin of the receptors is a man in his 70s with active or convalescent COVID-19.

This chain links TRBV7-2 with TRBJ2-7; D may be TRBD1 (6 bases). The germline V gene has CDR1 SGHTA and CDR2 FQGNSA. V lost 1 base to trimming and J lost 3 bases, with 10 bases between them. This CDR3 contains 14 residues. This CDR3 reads CASSLGMTGYEQYF. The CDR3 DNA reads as TGTGCCAGCAGCTTAGGAATGACAGGCTACGAGCAGTACTTC.

The CDR3 bases are TGTGCCAGCAGCTCCAGGGGTACAGATACGCAGTATTTT. Translated, it gives CASSSRGTDTQYF. The V and J genes are TRBV7-2 and TRBJ2-3; D perhaps matches TRBD1 (6 bases). This CDR3 is 13 amino acids long. The V gene lost 4 bases and the J gene lost 3 bases, with 8 bases spanning the gap. Germline CDR1 and CDR2: SGHTA and FQGNSA. Based on the CDR3 plus reference TRBV7-2 and TRBJ2-3, the full variable domain is GAGVSQSPSNKVTEKGKDVELRCDPISGHTALYWYRQSLGQGLEFLIYFQGNSAPDKSGLPSDRFSAERTGGSVSTLTIQRTQQEDSAVYLCASSSRGTDTQYFGPGTRLTVL.

In nucleotides, the CDR3 is TGTGCCAGCAGTGCCGAGGTGGAGTTCACTGAAGCTTTCTTT. Residues: CASSAEVEFTEAFF. V usage is TRBV2 and J usage is TRBJ1-1; the D is unclear. Germline values: CDR1 SNHLY, CDR2 FYNNEI. The CDR3 has 14 residues. V was pared by 4 bases and J by 4 bases, with 13 bases between. Using reference TRBV2 and TRBJ1-1 for the parts outside the CDR3, the full variable domain is EPEVTQTPSHQVTQMGQEVILRCVPISNHLYFYWYRQILGQKVEFLVSFYNNEISEKSEIFDDQFSVERPDGSNFTLKIRSTKLEDSAMYFCASSAEVEFTEAFFGQGTRLTVV.

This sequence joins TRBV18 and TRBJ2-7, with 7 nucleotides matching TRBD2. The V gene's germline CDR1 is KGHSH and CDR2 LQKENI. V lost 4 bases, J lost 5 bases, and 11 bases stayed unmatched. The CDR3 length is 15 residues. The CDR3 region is CASSLAGGSLNEQYF. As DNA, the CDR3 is TGTGCCAGCTCACTGGCGGGCGGGAGCCTCAACGAGCAGTACTTC.

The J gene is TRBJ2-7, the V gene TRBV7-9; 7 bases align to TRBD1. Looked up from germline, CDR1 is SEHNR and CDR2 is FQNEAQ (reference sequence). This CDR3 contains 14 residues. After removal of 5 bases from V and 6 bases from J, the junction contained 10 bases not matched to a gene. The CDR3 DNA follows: TGTGCCAGCAGCGTCGAGGGGGCCAGTACCGAGCAGTACTTC. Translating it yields CASSVEGASTEQYF. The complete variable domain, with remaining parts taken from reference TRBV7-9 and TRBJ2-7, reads DTGVSQNPRHKITKRGQNVTFRCDPISEHNRLYWYRQTLGQGPEFLTYFQNEAQLEKSRLLSDRFSAERPKGSFSTLEIQRTEQGDSAMYLCASSVEGASTEQYFGPGTRLTVT.

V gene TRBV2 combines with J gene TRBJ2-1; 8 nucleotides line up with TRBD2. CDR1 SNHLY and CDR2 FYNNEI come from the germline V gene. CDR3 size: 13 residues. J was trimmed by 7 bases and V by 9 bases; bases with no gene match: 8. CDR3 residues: CARRAGAKNEQFF. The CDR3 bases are TGTGCCAGGAGAGCGGGAGCTAAGAATGAGCAGTTCTTC. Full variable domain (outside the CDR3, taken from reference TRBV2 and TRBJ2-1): EPEVTQTPSHQVTQMGQEVILRCVPISNHLYFYWYRQILGQKVEFLVSFYNNEISEKSEIFDDQFSVERPDGSNFTLKIRSTKLEDSAMYFCARRAGAKNEQFFGPGTRLTVL.

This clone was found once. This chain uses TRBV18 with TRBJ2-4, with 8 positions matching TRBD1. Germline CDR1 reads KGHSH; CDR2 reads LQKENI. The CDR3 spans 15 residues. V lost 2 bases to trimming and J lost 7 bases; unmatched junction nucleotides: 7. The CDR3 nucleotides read TGTGCCAGCTCACCAGCAACAGGGGGACGGAACATTCAGTACTTC. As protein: CASSPATGGRNIQYF.

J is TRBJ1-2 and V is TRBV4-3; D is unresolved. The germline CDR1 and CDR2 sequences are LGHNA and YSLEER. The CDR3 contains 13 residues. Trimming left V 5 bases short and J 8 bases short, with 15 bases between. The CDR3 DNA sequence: TGCGCCAGCAGCTCCGGAGTCCCTCGAGGCTACACCTTC. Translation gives CASSSGVPRGYTF.

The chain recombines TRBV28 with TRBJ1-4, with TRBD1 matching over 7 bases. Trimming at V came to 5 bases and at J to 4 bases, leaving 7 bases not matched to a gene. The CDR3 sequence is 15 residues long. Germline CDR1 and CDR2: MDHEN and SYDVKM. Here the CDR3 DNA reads TGTGCCAGCAGTCCCGGGGGACAGAGTAATGAAAAACTGTTTTTT. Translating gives CASSPGGQSNEKLFF.